The T cell receptor (beta chain) under discussion was sequenced for a study of blood T cells in healthy people across ages. About this clonotype: Its antigen is still unknown.

CDR1 GTSNPN and CDR2 SVGIG come from the germline V gene (reference sequence). The length of the CDR3 is 13 residues. V was clipped by 0 bases and J by 6 bases, with 9 bases between them. A second PCR, run for roughly 7 to 11 cycles, used a sample-barcoded 5' primer plus a J-beta primer mix. A template-switch adaptor with 12 random nucleotides tagged each cDNA molecule. TCRdb re-analysed the 5' RACE reads in MiXCR, keeping a single row per CDR3 protein. This repertoire shows some 1.7 million distinct CDR3 sequences, 28% found once; its top ten account for 6.5% to 8.5%. It was approximately 10 milliliters of peripheral blood that were drawn from each donor. Study conclusions and caveats: Across the age range, TCR beta diversity per million T cells fell in a roughly linear way. PBMC samples, being unsorted, prevented any conclusive comparison of naive and antigen-experienced cells.

This chain links TRBV30 with TRBJ2-1; no clear D gene. Sequenced: blood. This sequence was found in a woman in her thirties in good health. The DNA for the CDR3 is TGTGCCTGGAGTGTCAATAAGGGCAATGAGCAGTTCTTC. Its translation: CAWSVNKGNEQFF.